These 20 T cell receptor beta chains originate from one sample sequenced in a study of PD-L1 blockade in urothelial cancer. The protocol was immunoSEQ multiplex PCR, while the TCRdb copy is restricted to in-frame clones and leaves out a portion. The sample records around 24,000 clones, around 82% being singletons. Time point noted: peripheral blood 6 weeks after treatment start. The source was PBMCs, collected around atezolizumab (anti-PD-L1) treatment. Receptors originate from a man in his 70s with urothelial cancer.

The V call is TRBV15, the J call TRBJ1-4; D unclear. The germline gives CDR1 LNHNV, CDR2 YYDKDF (reference sequence). CDR3 size: 15 residues. The V end was cut by 0 bases, the J end by 0 bases, with 5 bases between. The CDR3 nucleotides are TGTGCCACCAGCAGAGACAGTTCAACTAATGAAAAACTGTTTTTT. Protein: CATSRDSSTNEKLFF. Full variable domain (rest looked up from reference TRBV15 and TRBJ1-4): DAMVIQNPRYQVTQFGKPVTLSCSQTLNHNVMYWYQQKSSQAPKLLFHYYDKDFNNEADTPDNFQSRRPNTSFCFLDIRSPGLGDTAMYLCATSRDSSTNEKLFFGSGTQLSVL.

CDR3 region: CASSKGQGGYEQYF. The CDR3 bases are TGTGCCAGCAGCAAGGGACAGGGGGGCTACGAGCAGTACTTC. The chain has TRBV9 and TRBJ2-7, with 11 bases that match TRBD1. With 4 bases clipped from V and 3 bases from J, the junction kept 3 bases outside the gene matches. Per germline, CDR1 SGDLS and CDR2 YYNGEE. The CDR3 runs to 14 residues.

This chain uses TRBV15 with TRBJ2-1; D not certain. CDR3 length: 14 amino acids. Germline V lookup: CDR1 LNHNV, CDR2 YYDKDF (reference sequence). Between the trimmed V and J ends, which lost 0 bases and 7 bases, there was a span of 10 bases. In DNA form, the CDR3 reads TGTGCCACCAGCAGAGAGAACGTCCAGAATGAGCAGTTCTTC. Protein: CATSRENVQNEQFF.

This clone has a single count. The chain employs TRBV28 and TRBJ2-1, with D maybe TRBD1 (5 bases). Germline V gene lookup returns CDR1 MDHEN and CDR2 SYDVKM. The CDR3 sequence is 12 residues long. V lost 5 bases and J lost 7, with 9 bases in between. In DNA form, the CDR3 reads TGTGCCAGCAGTACCCAGGGTAATGAGCAGTTCTTC. This sequence encodes CASSTQGNEQFF.

The genes are TRBV4-2 and TRBJ1-2; a weak D match, TRBD1 (5 bases). V was pared by 3 bases and J by 4 bases, with 15 bases between. The CDR3 is 15 amino acids. CDR1 and CDR2 from the germline V gene are LGHNA and YNFKEQ. The chain's CDR3 is CASSHQGTTAYGYTF. The DNA for the CDR3 is TGTGCCAGCAGCCACCAGGGTACTACGGCCTATGGCTACACCTTC.

The chain carries TRBV27 and TRBJ2-7, with 9 bases identical to TRBD1. Germline CDR1 reads MNHEY; CDR2 reads SMNVEV (reference sequence). The CDR3 is made up of 14 amino acids. Trimming removed 4 bases from V and 2 bases from J; junction bases left unmatched: 3. CDR3 DNA: TGTGCCAGCAGTTATGGACAGGGGACCTACGAGCAGTACTTC. Translation gives CASSYGQGTYEQYF.

The genes are TRBV28 and TRBJ1-1; TRBD1 matches at 7 bases. Germline-derived CDR1 and CDR2 are MDHEN and SYDVKM. This CDR3 region has 13 residues. The V and J ends lost 8 bases and 1 base, in that order; junction bases with no gene match: 4. Here the CDR3 reads CASGRDRNTEAFF. CDR3 DNA: TGTGCCAGCGGCAGGGACAGGAACACTGAAGCTTTCTTT.

The chain is built from TRBV5-1 and TRBJ2-3, with 8 bases that match TRBD2. Germline V gene sequence: CDR1 SGHRS, CDR2 YFSETQ. The CDR3 extends over 16 amino acids. V lost 5 bases to trimming and J lost 0 bases; unmatched junction nucleotides: 8. The CDR3 here is CASRIQLAESTDTQYF. The DNA for the CDR3 is TGCGCCAGCAGAATCCAACTAGCGGAAAGCACAGATACGCAGTATTTT.

This chain uses TRBV9 with TRBJ2-2; the D gene is possibly TRBD2 (6 bases). The V end was cut by 0 bases, the J end by 9 bases, with 18 bases between. This CDR3 region has 16 residues. The germline V gene has CDR1 SGDLS and CDR2 YYNGEE. In nucleotides, the CDR3 is TGTGCCAGCAGCGTAGGGCCGGGGGTAGCCCACAGGGAGCTGTTTTTT. Amino acid sequence: CASSVGPGVAHRELFF.

The gene calls are TRBV5-5 and TRBJ2-4, with D hard to call. Trimming cost V 0 bases and J 4 bases, with 8 bases left between them. Germline values: CDR1 SGHKS, CDR2 YYEKEE (reference sequence). The CDR3 runs 14 residues. Written as DNA, the CDR3 is TGTGCCAGCAGCTTGGCATACGGTAAAAACATTCAGTACTTC. Translated: CASSLAYGKNIQYF. Variable domain in full (rest from reference TRBV5-5 and TRBJ2-4): DAGVTQSPTHLIKTRGQQVTLRCSPISGHKSVSWYQQVLGQGPQFIFQYYEKEERGRGNFPDRFSARQFPNYSSELNVNALLLGDSALYLCASSLAYGKNIQYFGAGTRLSVL.

V gene TRBV29-1 combines with J gene TRBJ2-1, with 14 nucleotides matching TRBD2. Germline values: CDR1 SQVTM, CDR2 ANQGSEA. V shed 3 bases, J shed 7 bases, and the junction held 8 bases outside the gene matches. The CDR3 contains 16 residues. The CDR3 DNA reads TGCAGCGTTGATGTAATGGGACTAGCGGGAGAAAATGAGCAGTTCTTC. Translation gives CSVDVMGLAGENEQFF.

This chain connects TRBV19 to TRBJ2-1, with 7 positions matching TRBD1. J lost 12 bases, V lost 0 bases, and 2 bases had no gene match. The CDR3 loop spans 12 amino acids. CDR1 is LNHDA, CDR2 SQIVND, per germline (reference sequence). CDR3 in amino acids: CASSIDRGTQFF. CDR3 nucleotide sequence: TGTGCCAGTAGTATAGACAGGGGGACGCAGTTCTTC.

The chain carries TRBV7-8 and TRBJ2-1; 15 nucleotides align to TRBD2. Trimming removed 7 bases from V and 4 bases from J; junction bases left unmatched: 2. This CDR3 comprises 15 residues. Per the germline V gene, CDR1 is SGHVS and CDR2 is FQNEAQ. CDR3 in DNA: TGTGCCAGCACCGGACTAGCGGGAGGGTACAATGAGCAGTTCTTC. Protein sequence: CASTGLAGGYNEQFF.

This clone came up once. The rearrangement uses TRBV28 and TRBJ1-4; TRBD1 matches 8 bases. After removal of 6 bases from V and 7 bases from J, the junction contained 10 bases not matched to a gene. The CDR3 contains 15 residues. From germline, CDR1 is MDHEN and CDR2 SYDVKM. The CDR3 coding sequence is TGTGCCAGCAGCCCTCAGGGGGCGCGGGGTGAAAAACTGTTTTTT. It yields the protein CASSPQGARGEKLFF.

The chain joins TRBV2 to TRBJ2-2; 7 positions match TRBD2. Germline lookup yields CDR1 SNHLY and CDR2 FYNNEI. Unmatched junction bases numbered 13, after V lost 7 bases and J lost 5 bases. The CDR3 sequence is 16 residues long. Written as DNA, the CDR3 is TGTGCCAGCATCATTTCTCGGGAGGTCCGAACCGGGGAGCTGTTTTTT. Its translation is CASIISREVRTGELFF.

The chain carries TRBV5-6 and TRBJ2-2, with D perhaps TRBD1 (5 bases). CDR1 is SGHDT and CDR2 is YYEEEE in the germline V gene. The CDR3 contains 14 residues. Trimming shortened V by 5 bases and J by 5 bases, and 13 bases separated the two germline ends. The CDR3 DNA follows: TGTGCCAGCAGTACAGGACATGCTACCGGGGAGCTGTTTTTT. It encodes CASSTGHATGELFF.

The chain links TRBV7-9 to TRBJ1-1; 8 bases map to TRBD1. In germline, CDR1 is SEHNR, CDR2 FQNEAQ (reference sequence). V gave up 5 bases and J gave up 4 bases; unmatched junction bases: 9. CDR3 length equals 15 residues. Written as DNA, the CDR3 is TGTGCCAGCAGCCTGACAGGGGCCACGGGCACTGAAGCTTTCTTT. Protein sequence: CASSLTGATGTEAFF.

The rearrangement uses TRBV7-2 and TRBJ2-1, with 9 bases lining up with TRBD2. With 5 bases clipped from V and 13 bases from J, the junction kept 15 bases outside the gene matches. This CDR3 comprises 15 residues. Looked up from germline, CDR1 is SGHTA and CDR2 is FQGNSA. This CDR3 reads CASSRGLASPTSQFF. CDR3 bases: TGTGCCAGCAGCCGAGGACTAGCGTCACCCACCTCACAGTTCTTC.

This clone has just one count. This chain connects TRBV6-4 to TRBJ2-1, with TRBD2 matching over 9 bases. The V gene's germline CDR1 is MRHNA and CDR2 SNTAGT. V shed 3 bases and J 7 bases; nucleotides not matched to a gene: 7. CDR3 size: 15 residues. In nucleotides, the CDR3 is TGTGCCAGCAGTGAAGCGGCGGGAGGGCCAAATGAGCAGTTCTTC. Encoded protein: CASSEAAGGPNEQFF.

This clone appeared once. The chain uses TRBV18 and TRBJ2-7; TRBD1 agrees at 7 bases. Germline values: CDR1 KGHSH, CDR2 LQKENI. V lost 4 bases, J lost 2 bases, and 5 bases stayed unmatched. The CDR3 length is 14 residues. The CDR3 nucleotides read TGTGCCAGCTCACGCCGGGACAGCCCCTACGAGCAGTACTTC. Translation gives CASSRRDSPYEQYF.